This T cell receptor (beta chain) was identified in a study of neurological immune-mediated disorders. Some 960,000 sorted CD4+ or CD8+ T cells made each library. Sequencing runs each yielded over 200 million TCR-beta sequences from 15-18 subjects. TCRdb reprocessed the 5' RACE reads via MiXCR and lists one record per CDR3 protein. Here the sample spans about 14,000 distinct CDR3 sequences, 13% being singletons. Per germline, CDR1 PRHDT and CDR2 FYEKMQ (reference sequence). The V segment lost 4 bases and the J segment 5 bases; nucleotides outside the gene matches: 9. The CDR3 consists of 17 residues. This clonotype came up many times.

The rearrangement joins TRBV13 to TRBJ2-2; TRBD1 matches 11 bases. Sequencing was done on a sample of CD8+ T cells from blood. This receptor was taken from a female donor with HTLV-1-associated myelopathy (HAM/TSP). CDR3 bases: TGTGCCAGCAGCTCCTCCCCGGGACAGGGGGAAACCGGGGAGCTGTTTTTT. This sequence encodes CASSSSPGQGETGELFF.